Each of the 27 T cell receptor beta chains below was sequenced from the same sample in a study of cytomegalovirus exposure and HLA in healthy donors. Both 60 Vbeta primers and 13 Jbeta primers went into the PCR. The repertoire was sequenced with immunoSEQ multiplex PCR; TCRdb's copy has only in-frame clones and lacks some. Found here are about 170,000 clones, approximately 84% of them singletons; the top ten hold about 2.5%. Sequencing was performed on PBMCs. These receptors were collected from a man aged 25-45 years in good health and CMV-seropositive.

As to this clone: The germline gene is not matched at one end of the junction; a read error may be the cause. This chain links TRBV7-9 with TRBJ2-1; D is ambiguous. The CDR3 runs 13 residues. In germline, CDR1 is SEHNR, CDR2 FQNEAQ (reference sequence). In DNA, the CDR3 is TGTTCCAGCAGCTTTCAAGAATCGGGTGAGCAGTTCTTC. It is translated as CSSSFQESGEQFF.

The chain recombines TRBV4-1 with TRBJ2-5; 7 bases are a match to TRBD2. The V gene end was trimmed by 1 base and the J gene end by 4 bases; junction bases not matched to a gene: 9. This CDR3 has 16 amino acids. The germline V gene has CDR1 MGHRA and CDR2 YSYEKL. CDR3 in amino acids: CASSQVGGGAGETQYF. The CDR3 DNA is TGCGCCAGCAGCCAAGTTGGGGGAGGGGCAGGAGAGACCCAGTACTTC.

Concerning this clone: Mismatch with germline at one junction end may stem from a read error. This chain connects TRBV5-5 to TRBJ2-2, with 11 nucleotides matching TRBD1. The germline V gene has CDR1 SGHKS and CDR2 YYEKEE (reference sequence). There are 15 residues in the CDR3. CDR3 nucleotide sequence: TGTGCCAGCAACTTGGGGACAGGGGGAGACGGGGAGCTGTTTTTT. Its translation is CASNLGTGGDGELFF.

Here the CDR3 DNA reads TGCAGCGGCGGACTAGCAGGTGAGCAGTTCTTC. The encoded protein is CSGGLAGEQFF. V gene TRBV29-1 combines with J gene TRBJ2-1; 8 bases line up with TRBD2. With 7 bases clipped from V and 9 bases from J, the junction kept 5 bases outside the gene matches. The CDR3 runs to 11 residues. Germline values: CDR1 SQVTM, CDR2 ANQGSEA.

The chain links TRBV19 to TRBJ2-6, with D perhaps TRBD1 (6 bases). Per the germline V gene, CDR1 is LNHDA and CDR2 is SQIVND (reference sequence). This CDR3 contains 17 residues. The V and J ends lost 6 bases and 0 bases respectively, with 15 bases between them. CDR3 sequence reads: CASRMDSFLSGANVLTF. CDR3 coding DNA: TGTGCCAGTAGAATGGACAGTTTCCTCTCTGGGGCCAACGTCCTGACTTTC.

The chain is built from TRBV11-3 and TRBJ1-2; 7 positions agree with TRBD1. Trimming cost V 5 bases and J 4 bases; bases outside gene matches: 7. Germline lookup yields CDR1 SGHNT and CDR2 YENEEA. This CDR3 has 14 amino acids. The CDR3 protein is CASSAGGRGYGYTF. CDR3 nucleotide sequence: TGTGCCAGCAGCGCAGGGGGGCGCGGCTATGGCTACACCTTC. Full variable domain (outside the CDR3, taken from reference TRBV11-3 and TRBJ1-2): EAGVVQSPRYKIIEKKQPVAFWCNPISGHNTLYWYLQNLGQGPELLIRYENEEAVDDSQLPKDRFSAERLKGVDSTLKIQPAELGDSAVYLCASSAGGRGYGYTFGSGTRLTVV.

The gene calls are TRBV18 and TRBJ1-2; 7 positions agree with TRBD1. This CDR3 comprises 15 residues. V was clipped by 3 bases and J by 2 bases; unmatched bases: 6. Germline V gene sequence: CDR1 KGHSH, CDR2 LQKENI. CDR3 in amino acids: CASSPVPTGNYGYTF. The CDR3 region has the DNA TGTGCCAGCTCACCGGTTCCGACAGGGAACTATGGCTACACCTTC.

This rearrangement joins TRBV6-4 to TRBJ2-3; D gene ambiguous. CDR3 length: 15 amino acids. V gave up 0 bases and J gave up 1 base, with 8 bases separating them. CDR1 MRHNA and CDR2 SNTAGT come from the germline V gene. The CDR3 coding sequence is TGTGCCAGCAGTGACTCGGGCCAACGCACAGATACGCAGTATTTT. Amino acids: CASSDSGQRTDTQYF.

The rearrangement links TRBV15 to TRBJ1-1; 7 bases fit TRBD1. The germline gives CDR1 LNHNV, CDR2 YYDKDF (reference sequence). The CDR3 consists of 13 residues. The ends lost 1 base at V and 6 bases at J; junction bases unmatched: 2. The DNA for the CDR3 is TGTGCCACCAGCAGAGTAGGGGGCCCTGAAGCTTTCTTT. It translates to CATSRVGGPEAFF.

The sample holds a few counts of this clone. The rearrangement links TRBV7-2 to TRBJ1-1; D possibly corresponds to TRBD1 (5 bases). The CDR3 sequence is 13 residues long. Germline V gene lookup returns CDR1 SGHTA and CDR2 FQGNSA. V was cut by 4 bases and J by 4 bases, with 10 bases left in between. CDR3 amino acids: CASSSNGGTEAFF. The CDR3 nucleotides are TGTGCCAGCAGCTCAAACGGGGGCACTGAAGCTTTCTTT. The whole variable domain, filled in from reference TRBV7-2 and TRBJ1-1, reads GAGVSQSPSNKVTEKGKDVELRCDPISGHTALYWYRQSLGQGLEFLIYFQGNSAPDKSGLPSDRFSAERTGGSVSTLTIQRTQQEDSAVYLCASSSNGGTEAFFGQGTRLTVV.

This clone was counted between two and nine times. The rearrangement links TRBV2 to TRBJ1-5; possible D gene TRBD1, 5 bases. Trimming removed 7 bases from V and 4 bases from J, with 8 bases in between. CDR1 SNHLY and CDR2 FYNNEI come from the germline V gene. The CDR3 has 12 amino acids. CDR3 sequence (DNA): TGTGCCAGCAATCAGGGTAATCAGCCCCAGCATTTT. This gives the protein CASNQGNQPQHF.

The chain joins TRBV27 to TRBJ2-2, with TRBD1 as a possible D gene (6 bases). Trimming left V 6 bases short and J 5 bases short, with 16 bases between. The CDR3 is 15 amino acids. Germline V gives CDR1 MNHEY, CDR2 SMNVEV (reference sequence). CDR3 sequence: CASRGQGLGTGELFF. CDR3 bases: TGTGCCAGCAGGGGCCAGGGGTTGGGGACCGGGGAGCTGTTTTTT.

The V call is TRBV5-3, the J call TRBJ2-7, with D perhaps TRBD1 (5 bases). TRBV5-3 is an ORF, with its function uncertain. The CDR3 contains 14 residues. V lost 2 bases and J lost 4, with 13 bases in between. The DNA of the CDR3 is TGTGCCAGAAGCTTTTCGTTGGGGCAGTACGAGCAGTACGTC. Protein sequence: CARSFSLGQYEQYV.

This clone has a handful of counts. This rearrangement joins TRBV19 to TRBJ2-6; a weak D match, TRBD1 (6 bases). This CDR3 region has 15 residues. The V and J ends lost 6 bases and 2 bases respectively, with 11 bases between them. CDR1 and CDR2 from the germline V gene are LNHDA and SQIVND (reference sequence). DNA for the CDR3: TGTGCCAGTAGGACACAGGGCGCTGGGGCCAACGTCCTGACTTTC. Translating it yields CASRTQGAGANVLTF. Combining the CDR3 with reference TRBV19 and TRBJ2-6 gives the whole variable domain DGGITQSPKYLFRKEGQNVTLSCEQNLNHDAMYWYRQDPGQGLRLIYYSQIVNDFQKGDIAEGYSVSREKKESFPLTVTSAQKNPTAFYLCASRTQGAGANVLTFGAGSRLTVL.

The chain couples TRBV5-1 to TRBJ2-1, with 9 bases aligning to TRBD2. Germline CDR1 and CDR2: SGHRS and YFSETQ. CDR3 length equals 16 residues. V dropped 4 bases and J dropped 8; count of bases not matched to a gene: 13. The CDR3 sequence is CASSPRNSGSVDEQFF. The CDR3 DNA follows: TGCGCCAGCAGCCCCCGTAATAGCGGGAGTGTTGATGAGCAGTTCTTC.

The gene calls are TRBV19 and TRBJ1-4; TRBD1 matches 7 bases. The CDR3 contains 16 residues. The trim removed 5 bases at V and 8 bases at J, leaving 14 bases unmatched. Germline lookup yields CDR1 LNHDA and CDR2 SQIVND (reference sequence). The CDR3 nucleotides read TGTGCCAGTAGTTCCTTCGACAGGGTTAGGAGGGAAAAACTGTTTTTT. Translating gives CASSSFDRVRREKLFF.

The chain combines TRBV7-2 with TRBJ2-7; 8 bases are shared with TRBD1. CDR3 length: 14 amino acids. Germline-derived CDR1 and CDR2 are SGHTA and FQGNSA. V lost 4 bases to trimming and J lost 1 base; unmatched junction nucleotides: 3. CDR3 sequence reads: CASSSRTGSYEQYF. The CDR3 nucleotides read TGTGCCAGCAGCTCTCGGACAGGGTCCTACGAGCAGTACTTC.

This chain links TRBV5-1 with TRBJ2-2, with D hard to call. The V end lost 3 bases, the J end lost 1 base, and 13 bases lay between the germline ends. Germline V gives CDR1 SGHRS, CDR2 YFSETQ. The CDR3 loop spans 16 amino acids. CDR3: CASSSIKQQNTGELFF. CDR3 coding DNA: TGCGCCAGCAGCTCAATAAAACAGCAGAACACCGGGGAGCTGTTTTTT.

The chain employs TRBV11-2 and TRBJ2-7, with D possibly matching TRBD2 (5 bases). With 5 bases removed from V and 3 bases from J, the gap between germline ends came to 14 bases. The germline gives CDR1 SGHAT, CDR2 FQNNGV. The CDR3 loop spans 14 amino acids. CDR3 bases: TGTGCCAGCAGCCCGAGGCCCCGGGACTACGAGCAGTACTTC. Its protein product is CASSPRPRDYEQYF.

The chain carries TRBV18 and TRBJ1-4; D not resolved. Germline values: CDR1 KGHSH, CDR2 LQKENI. Trimming left V 6 bases short and J 8 bases short, with 10 bases between. The CDR3 covers 12 residues. In DNA form, the CDR3 reads TGTGCCAGCTCTCGACTAGGGGAAAAACTGTTTTTT. The encoded protein is CASSRLGEKLFF.

This clone was seen just once. The chain combines TRBV2 with TRBJ2-1; 12 bases fit TRBD1. The CDR3 spans 14 residues. V lost 6 bases to trimming and J lost 12 bases; unmatched junction nucleotides: 9. The germline V gene has CDR1 SNHLY and CDR2 FYNNEI. CDR3 sequence: CASRGGQGATRQFF. The CDR3 coding sequence is TGTGCCAGCAGAGGGGGACAGGGGGCCACGAGGCAGTTCTTC.

CDR3 in amino acids: CASSVQGVGELFF. CDR3 in DNA: TGTGCCAGCAGTGTACAGGGGGTCGGGGAGCTGTTTTTT. The chain recombines TRBV2 with TRBJ2-2; 8 positions agree with TRBD1. The CDR3 is 13 residues long. CDR1 is SNHLY and CDR2 is FYNNEI in the germline V gene. V trimming: 4 bases; J trimming: 7 bases; junction bases outside the gene matches: 2.

V is TRBV7-2 and J is TRBJ2-1, with 11 bases identical to TRBD2. The germline V gene has CDR1 SGHTA and CDR2 FQGNSA. V lost 3 bases, J lost 5 bases, and 6 bases stayed unmatched. The CDR3 spans 16 residues. The CDR3 here is CASSFSGTSGNNEQFF. CDR3 coding DNA: TGTGCCAGCAGCTTTTCCGGGACTAGCGGAAACAATGAGCAGTTCTTC.

The rearrangement links TRBV6-4 to TRBJ2-1, with 7 bases matching TRBD2. The J segment lost 8 bases and the V segment lost 6 bases, leaving 7 bases of the junction unmatched. Germline V gene lookup returns CDR1 MRHNA and CDR2 SNTAGT. The CDR3 covers 13 residues. The CDR3 region has the DNA TGTGCCAGCAGCGATTCTCTAGCGGATGAGCAGTTCTTC. Amino acid sequence: CASSDSLADEQFF.

V gene TRBV7-3 combines with J gene TRBJ1-5; 8 nucleotides match TRBD1. The ends lost 6 bases at V and 2 bases at J; junction bases unmatched: 6. This CDR3 has 15 residues. Germline V gene lookup returns CDR1 SGHTA and CDR2 FQGTGA. The CDR3 region has the DNA TGTGCCAGCAGACCTGGACAGGGTGGCAATCAGCCCCAGCATTTT. Amino acid sequence: CASRPGQGGNQPQHF.

The chain joins TRBV6-5 to TRBJ2-5; 11 nucleotides match TRBD2. The DNA end favors TRBJ2-7, so the J call may be wrong. The CDR3 spans 16 residues. CDR1 is MNHEY, CDR2 SVGAGI, per germline. The CDR3 DNA is TGTGCCAGCAGTTTCCGACTAGCGGGATTACACTACGAGCAGTACTTC. Encoded protein: CASSFRLAGLHYEQYF.

This chain connects TRBV29-1 to TRBJ2-5; D not certain. In germline, CDR1 is SQVTM, CDR2 ANQGSEA. Between the trimmed V and J ends, which lost 3 bases and 2 bases, there was a span of 10 bases. CDR3 length: 13 amino acids. CDR3 DNA sequence: TGCAGCGTTGACAGAGGCACTCAAGAGACCCAGTACTTC. It translates to CSVDRGTQETQYF.